This TCR beta chain derives from a study of blood T cell repertoires in COVID-19. Study overall: The United States, Italy and Spain supplied acute and convalescent COVID-19 samples. PBMCs, B-cell-depleted T cells, or T cells were the source of the cDNA or gDNA that made up the material.

Cohorts were based on clinical histories the participants reported. Authors' methods: Amplification of reference gene primers provided the estimated nucleated cell counts. Assay used: immunoSEQ multiplex PCR; TCRdb lists only in-frame clones, some missing. V, J and clone size derive from that table, while D and trimming were established from the DNA sequence. This sample yields roughly 400,000 clones, of which about nine tenths are seen a single time; around 1.7% belongs to the top ten. Germline V lookup: CDR1 SQVTM, CDR2 ANQGSEA. The CDR3 runs 13 residues. With V trimmed by 3 bases and J by 2 bases, 3 bases remained unmatched.

Sequenced: PBMCs or T cells enriched from blood (not recorded which). The sequence came from a woman aged 25 to 39 who had recovered from COVID-19. The J gene is TRBJ1-2, the V gene TRBV29-1; 7 nucleotides align to TRBD1. The CDR3 sequence is CSVDVGGNYGYTF. In DNA form, the CDR3 reads TGCAGCGTTGATGTAGGGGGCAACTATGGCTACACCTTC.